The T cell receptor (beta chain) described here comes from a study of cytomegalovirus exposure and HLA in healthy donors. About the study: An early data release held 75 million to 100 million unique TCRs from HLA-typed donors.

The PCR was carried out with 60 Vbeta primers and 13 Jbeta primers. Sequenced by immunoSEQ multiplex PCR; TCRdb stores in-frame clones only, minus some. The table shows around 49,000 clones, with 80% occurring only once. The CDR3 is 16 amino acids. Trimming removed 0 bases from V and 6 bases from J, with 13 bases in between. CDR1 SGDLS and CDR2 YYNGEE come from the germline V gene. The chain combines TRBV9 with TRBJ1-6; TRBD1 is a possible D gene (6 bases). The material sequenced was PBMCs. This clonotype was sampled from a man aged 25-45 years in good health and CMV-seropositive. The CDR3 DNA is TGTGCCAGCAGCGTAGACGAGGCAGGGGCTAATTCACCCCTCCACTTT. Encoded protein: CASSVDEAGANSPLHF.